These 24 T cell receptor beta chains originate from one sample sequenced in a study of cytomegalovirus exposure and HLA in healthy donors. It was with 60 Vbeta and 13 Jbeta primers that the PCR ran. The protocol was immunoSEQ multiplex PCR, while the TCRdb copy is restricted to in-frame clones and leaves out a portion. The sample lists 160,000 or so clones, roughly 76% occurring once. Sequenced material: PBMCs. These receptors came from a woman in her fifties or sixties in good health and CMV-seronegative.

The chain uses TRBV6-7 and TRBJ2-1; 7 nucleotides align to TRBD2. TRBV6-7 is placed among ORFs of uncertain function. The CDR3 is 17 residues long. The V and J ends lost 9 bases and 1 base, in that order; junction bases with no gene match: 15. Here the CDR3 DNA reads TGTGCCAGACCGCCGGGTATGCGGGAGCCGTCCTACAATGAGCAGTTCTTC. This sequence encodes CARPPGMREPSYNEQFF.

The chain recombines TRBV6-5 with TRBJ1-5; 9 nucleotides agree with TRBD1. With 4 bases clipped from V and 7 bases from J, the junction kept 5 bases outside the gene matches. The V gene's germline CDR1 is MNHEY and CDR2 SVGAGI. This CDR3 is 14 amino acids long. The CDR3 loop reads CASSSGQGGQPQHF. The CDR3 DNA follows: TGTGCCAGCAGTTCGGGACAGGGTGGCCAGCCCCAGCATTTT.

The chain couples TRBV14 to TRBJ1-4; no firm D call. Germline CDR1 is SGHDN and CDR2 is FVKESK. The CDR3 length is 14 residues. The germline V and J ends were trimmed by 0 bases and 10 bases, with 12 bases remaining between them. The CDR3 nucleotides read TGTGCCAGCAGCCAAGAAGAGGGCATCGGAAAACTGTTTTTT. Translating it yields CASSQEEGIGKLFF.

J is TRBJ1-2 and V is TRBV2; D not certain. The V end lost 0 bases, the J end lost 4 bases, and 15 bases lay between the germline ends. Germline CDR1 reads SNHLY; CDR2 reads FYNNEI. This CDR3 has 16 residues. CDR3 coding DNA: TGTGCCAGCAGTGAAGCGCTTCGGGTGGATTTCTATGGCTACACCTTC. This translates into CASSEALRVDFYGYTF.

This sequence joins TRBV14 and TRBJ2-7; maybe TRBD1 (6 bases). Germline CDR1 reads SGHDN; CDR2 reads FVKESK. This CDR3 is 14 amino acids long. The germline V and J ends were trimmed by 5 bases and 5 bases, with 16 bases remaining between them. Written as DNA, the CDR3 is TGTGCCAGCAGCTACGGACAGAAGGCAAACGAGCAGTACTTC. Protein product: CASSYGQKANEQYF.

The gene calls are TRBV27 and TRBJ1-1; D is ambiguous. The CDR3 has 13 amino acids. CDR1 is MNHEY and CDR2 is SMNVEV in the germline V gene (reference sequence). V was shortened by 5 bases and J by 4 bases, with 11 bases between the two germline ends. The CDR3 region is CASSRGYATEAFF. CDR3 DNA sequence: TGTGCCAGCAGTCGAGGGTACGCCACTGAAGCTTTCTTT.

The gene calls are TRBV7-2 and TRBJ2-3; 7 bases match TRBD1. The junction had 14 bases not matched to a gene; V was cut back by 7 bases and J by 7 bases. Germline V gene sequence: CDR1 SGHTA, CDR2 FQGNSA. The CDR3 is made up of 15 amino acids. The CDR3 sequence: CASTLRGQDGNTQYF. The DNA of the CDR3 is TGTGCCAGCACTCTCCGTGGACAGGACGGAAATACGCAGTATTTT.

The chain combines TRBV4-1 with TRBJ2-1; 10 bases are a match to TRBD2. The CDR3 loop spans 17 amino acids. Germline lookup yields CDR1 MGHRA and CDR2 YSYEKL. The trim removed 0 bases at V and 3 bases at J, leaving 5 bases unmatched. The CDR3, as DNA: TGCGCCAGCAGCCAAGATAGGTCTAGCGGGAGCTACAATGAGCAGTTCTTC. Amino acid sequence: CASSQDRSSGSYNEQFF.

This clone was seen once. The chain recombines TRBV7-9 with TRBJ2-3; 13 bases agree with TRBD2. The CDR3 length is 18 residues. J gave up 3 bases and V 5 bases, and 11 bases lay outside the gene matches. Per the germline V gene, CDR1 is SEHNR and CDR2 is FQNEAQ (reference sequence). CDR3 bases: TGTGCCAGCAGCCCGGACCCCTGGACTAGCGGGAGTACAGATACGCAGTATTTT. It yields the protein CASSPDPWTSGSTDTQYF. The full variable domain, its missing parts supplied by reference TRBV7-9 and TRBJ2-3, is DTGVSQNPRHKITKRGQNVTFRCDPISEHNRLYWYRQTLGQGPEFLTYFQNEAQLEKSRLLSDRFSAERPKGSFSTLEIQRTEQGDSAMYLCASSPDPWTSGSTDTQYFGPGTRLTVL.

This chain uses TRBV6-5 with TRBJ1-5; unclear D gene. Deletions cut 0 bases from V and 3 bases from J, with 9 bases between. This CDR3 is built from 15 residues. Germline V lookup: CDR1 MNHEY, CDR2 SVGAGI. The CDR3 here is CASSYSFSSNQPQHF. As DNA, the CDR3 is TGTGCCAGCAGTTACTCCTTCAGTTCCAATCAGCCCCAGCATTTT.

The gene calls are TRBV30 and TRBJ2-6; no reliable D call. With 3 bases removed from V and 0 bases from J, the gap between germline ends came to 6 bases. The CDR3 is 14 residues long. From germline, CDR1 is GTSNPN and CDR2 SVGIG (reference sequence). The CDR3 nucleotides are TGTGCCTGGAGGGAGTTCTCTGGGGCCAACGTCCTGACTTTC. Translated: CAWREFSGANVLTF.

This clone was seen only a few times. The chain is built from TRBV11-3 and TRBJ2-3, with TRBD1 as a possible D gene (5 bases). Trimming shortened V by 4 bases and J by 0 bases, and 8 bases separated the two germline ends. The CDR3 runs 14 residues. The germline CDR1 and CDR2 sequences are SGHNT and YENEEA. The CDR3 coding sequence is TGTGCCAGCAGCTCCAGGGATAGCACAGATACGCAGTATTTT. Protein product: CASSSRDSTDTQYF.

The rearrangement joins TRBV18 to TRBJ1-5, with D unclear. The germline V and J ends were trimmed by 5 bases and 8 bases, with 10 bases remaining between them. The CDR3 extends over 12 amino acids. In germline, CDR1 is KGHSH, CDR2 LQKENI. The CDR3 region has the DNA TGTGCCAGCTCAAGCGGAGGAGAGCCCCAGCATTTT. Protein sequence: CASSSGGEPQHF.

The chain links TRBV6-1 to TRBJ2-7, with D possibly TRBD1 on 5 matching bases. From germline, CDR1 is MNHNS and CDR2 SASEGT. The CDR3 contains 15 residues. V lost 6 bases to trimming and J lost 2 bases, with 17 bases between them. The CDR3 DNA sequence: TGTGCCAGCAGATCGATGCGGACAACAGCCTACGAGCAGTACTTC. Amino acids: CASRSMRTTAYEQYF.

The CDR3 bases are TGTGCCAGCAGATTTTCAGGGGTGTTCGAGCAGTACTTC. Encoded protein: CASRFSGVFEQYF. J is TRBJ2-7 and V is TRBV6-1; perhaps TRBD1 as D (6 bases). Germline V gene lookup returns CDR1 MNHNS and CDR2 SASEGT. The CDR3 is 13 amino acids. Between the trimmed V and J ends, which lost 6 bases and 6 bases, there was a span of 15 bases.

This clone has more than one count but fewer than ten. The J gene is TRBJ1-2, the V gene TRBV28, with unresolved D. Germline V gene data show CDR1 as MDHEN and CDR2 as SYDVKM. CDR3 length: 14 residues. V dropped 4 bases and J dropped 1 base, with 10 bases sitting between them. The CDR3, as DNA: TGTGCCAGCAGTTCCGGGAGCCTTAACTATGGCTACACCTTC. This codes for CASSSGSLNYGYTF.

This clone was observed a single time. CDR3 DNA: TGCGCCAGCAGCCAAGATAGGACAGGGGGCGACACTGAAGCTTTCTTT. Protein sequence: CASSQDRTGGDTEAFF. This chain connects TRBV4-3 to TRBJ1-1, with 11 bases lining up with TRBD1. This CDR3 has 16 residues. V shed 0 bases and J 3 bases; nucleotides not matched to a gene: 3. CDR1 and CDR2 (germline): LGHNA, YSLEER.

This clone has just one count. V is TRBV7-2 and J is TRBJ2-7; 7 bases match TRBD1. V shed 3 bases and J 1 base; nucleotides not matched to a gene: 3. The V gene's germline CDR1 is SGHTA and CDR2 FQGNSA. The CDR3 totals 14 residues. The CDR3 spells CASSFGTDSYEQYF. Written as DNA, the CDR3 is TGTGCCAGCAGCTTTGGGACAGATTCCTACGAGCAGTACTTC.

The rearrangement joins TRBV7-3 to TRBJ2-7, with D unresolved. Germline V gene data show CDR1 as SGHTA and CDR2 as FQGTGA. This CDR3 has 13 amino acids. V lost 3 bases to trimming and J lost 2 bases, with 8 bases between them. CDR3 DNA sequence: TGTGCCAGCAGCTTCGGAGATACCTACGAGCAGTACTTC. Translating gives CASSFGDTYEQYF.

This clone appeared once. This chain uses TRBV11-2 with TRBJ2-7; D not resolved. The germline V and J ends were trimmed by 0 bases and 2 bases, with 8 bases remaining between them. Germline lookup yields CDR1 SGHAT and CDR2 FQNNGV. The CDR3 is 14 amino acids. CDR3 in amino acids: CASSLEVRTYEQYF. CDR3 DNA sequence: TGTGCCAGCAGCTTAGAGGTGAGGACCTACGAGCAGTACTTC. Full variable domain (missing parts from reference TRBV11-2 and TRBJ2-7): EAGVAQSPRYKIIEKRQSVAFWCNPISGHATLYWYQQILGQGPKLLIQFQNNGVVDDSQLPKDRFSAERLKGVDSTLKIQPAKLEDSAVYLCASSLEVRTYEQYFGPGTRLTVT.

The rearrangement uses TRBV5-5 and TRBJ1-1, with TRBD1 identical over 9 bases. CDR3 length: 13 amino acids. V was pared by 0 bases and J by 10 bases, with 4 bases of the junction left unmatched. CDR1 and CDR2 from the germline V gene are SGHKS and YYEKEE (reference sequence). CDR3 residues: CASSLVGQGIAFF. The CDR3, as DNA: TGTGCCAGCAGCTTGGTTGGACAGGGGATAGCTTTCTTT. Supplemented by reference TRBV5-5 and TRBJ1-1, the full variable domain reads DAGVTQSPTHLIKTRGQQVTLRCSPISGHKSVSWYQQVLGQGPQFIFQYYEKEERGRGNFPDRFSARQFPNYSSELNVNALLLGDSALYLCASSLVGQGIAFFGQGTRLTVV.

V gene TRBV25-1 combines with J gene TRBJ1-1; D is possibly TRBD1 (6 bases). Germline CDR1 and CDR2: MGHDK and SYGVNS. With 3 bases removed from V and 3 bases from J, the gap between germline ends came to 14 bases. CDR3 size: 15 residues. In nucleotides, the CDR3 is TGTGCCAGCAGTGATACTCGGACAGCGGACACTGAAGCTTTCTTT. Translation gives CASSDTRTADTEAFF.

The chain employs TRBV7-3 and TRBJ1-1, with D perhaps TRBD1 (6 bases). V was trimmed by 0 bases and J by 7 bases, leaving 15 bases between them. This CDR3 has 15 amino acids. CDR1 and CDR2 from the germline V gene are SGHTA and FQGTGA. Here the CDR3 reads CASSLTPQGIGEAFF. The DNA for the CDR3 is TGTGCCAGCAGCTTAACGCCACAGGGAATTGGTGAAGCTTTCTTT.

In nucleotides, the CDR3 is TGCGCCAGCAGCCAAGAATGGGACACGAACTATGGCTACACCTTC. Translation gives CASSQEWDTNYGYTF. The chain combines TRBV4-3 with TRBJ1-2, with D perhaps matching TRBD1 (6 bases). Germline V gene data show CDR1 as LGHNA and CDR2 as YSLEER. V was pared by 0 bases and J by 2 bases, with 10 bases between. The CDR3 runs to 15 residues.